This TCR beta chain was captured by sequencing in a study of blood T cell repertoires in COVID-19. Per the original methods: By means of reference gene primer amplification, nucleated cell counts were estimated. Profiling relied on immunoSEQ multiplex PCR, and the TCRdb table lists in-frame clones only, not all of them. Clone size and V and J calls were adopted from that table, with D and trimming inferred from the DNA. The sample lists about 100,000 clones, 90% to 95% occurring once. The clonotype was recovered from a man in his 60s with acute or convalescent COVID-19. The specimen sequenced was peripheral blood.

The CDR3 sequence: CASSFLRRRGNNEQFF. Written as DNA, the CDR3 is TGTGCCAGCAGTTTCCTACGCAGGCGGGGAAACAATGAGCAGTTCTTC. V usage is TRBV27 and J usage is TRBJ2-1, with a possible D match to TRBD2 (6 bases). The CDR3 covers 16 residues. The germline CDR1 and CDR2 sequences are MNHEY and SMNVEV (reference sequence). Trimming shortened V by 3 bases and J by 5 bases, and 17 bases separated the two germline ends.